This T cell receptor (beta chain) originates from a study of cytomegalovirus exposure and HLA in healthy donors. Overall study findings and caveats: A likely sequencing artifact accounted for one observed cluster of highly shared sequence variants. Most TCR sequences were seen very rarely across donors, but some public TCRs occurred in many.

Primers included in the PCR were 60 Vbeta and 13 Jbeta primers. The method was immunoSEQ multiplex PCR; TCRdb's version includes in-frame clones alone and lacks a portion of them. The profile shows some 140,000 clones, 55% to 80% of them singletons. The CDR3 has 16 amino acids. Germline V gene lookup returns CDR1 LNHDA and CDR2 SQIVND (reference sequence). With V trimmed by 6 bases and J by 7 bases, 12 bases remained unmatched. For this clone: Its antigen is currently unknown.

This clonotype was obtained from a woman aged 40 to 50 in good health and CMV-seronegative. V gene TRBV19 combines with J gene TRBJ2-2, with 9 bases matching TRBD1. Source material: PBMCs. The CDR3 coding sequence is TGTGCCAGTAGCTCCCAACAGGGGGCGCGGAGCGGGGAGCTGTTTTTT. The encoded protein is CASSSQQGARSGELFF. Combining the CDR3 with reference TRBV19 and TRBJ2-2 gives the whole variable domain DGGITQSPKYLFRKEGQNVTLSCEQNLNHDAMYWYRQDPGQGLRLIYYSQIVNDFQKGDIAEGYSVSREKKESFPLTVTSAQKNPTAFYLCASSSQQGARSGELFFGEGSRLTVL.